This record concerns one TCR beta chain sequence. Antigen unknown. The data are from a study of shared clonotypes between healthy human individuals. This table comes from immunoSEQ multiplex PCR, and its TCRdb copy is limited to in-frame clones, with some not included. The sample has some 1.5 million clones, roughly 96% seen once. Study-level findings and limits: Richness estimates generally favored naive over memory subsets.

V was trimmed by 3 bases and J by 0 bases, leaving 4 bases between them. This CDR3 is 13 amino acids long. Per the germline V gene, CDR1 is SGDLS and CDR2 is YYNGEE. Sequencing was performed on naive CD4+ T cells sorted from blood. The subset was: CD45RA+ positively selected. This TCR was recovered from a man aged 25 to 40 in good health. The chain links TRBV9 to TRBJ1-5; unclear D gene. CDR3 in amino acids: CASSESSNQPQHF. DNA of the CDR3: TGTGCCAGCAGCGAAAGTAGCAATCAGCCCCAGCATTTT.